Following are 9 T cell receptor beta chains from one sample sequenced in a study of blood T cells in healthy people across ages. It was with a sample-barcoded 5' primer and a J-beta primer mix that a second PCR of roughly 6 to 11 cycles was run. TCRdb used MiXCR to reprocess the 5' RACE reads, holding one entry per CDR3 protein. The top ten clones hold about an eighth of a sample with 800,000 to 950,000 distinct CDR3 sequences, 30% to 45% of them seen once. The sample consisted of blood. These receptors were obtained from a man aged 18 to 29 in good health.

The rearrangement joins TRBV5-6 to TRBJ1-2; tentative D call: TRBD1 (6 bases). Germline values: CDR1 SGHDT, CDR2 YYEEEE. The CDR3 length is 13 residues. Trimming took 7 bases from V and 2 from J, leaving 12 bases between them. CDR3 loop: CASGGGANYGYTF. Here the CDR3 DNA reads TGTGCCAGCGGTGGGGGGGCCAACTATGGCTACACCTTC.

V usage is TRBV7-3 and J usage is TRBJ2-2; no definite D call. The CDR3 is 12 amino acids. CDR1 and CDR2 from the germline V gene are SGHTA and FQGTGA. Between the trimmed V and J ends, which lost 1 base and 7 bases, there was a span of 4 bases. The CDR3 coding sequence is TGTGCCAGCAGCTTAATAGGCGGGGAGCTGTTTTTT. The encoded protein is CASSLIGGELFF. The complete variable domain, with remaining parts taken from reference TRBV7-3 and TRBJ2-2, reads GAGVSQTPSNKVTEKGKYVELRCDPISGHTALYWYRQSLGQGPEFLIYFQGTGAADDSGLPNDRFFAVRPEGSVSTLKIQRTERGDSAVYLCASSLIGGELFFGEGSRLTVL.

Many counts were recorded for this clonotype. The chain is built from TRBV4-3 and TRBJ2-7, with D possibly being TRBD1 (5 bases). The CDR3 runs 13 residues. V was trimmed by 2 bases and J by 4 bases, leaving 9 bases between them. The V gene's germline CDR1 is LGHNA and CDR2 YSLEER. The CDR3 here is CASSQFAGYEQYF. DNA of the CDR3: TGCGCCAGCAGCCAATTCGCAGGGTACGAGCAGTACTTC.

The chain couples TRBV12-3 or TRBV12-4 to TRBJ1-1; D possibly corresponds to TRBD1 (5 bases). V lost 1 base, J lost 5 bases, and 14 bases lay in between. This CDR3 is 15 amino acids long. This chain's CDR3 is CASSLENGGGTEAFF. The CDR3 DNA is TGTGCCAGCAGTTTAGAGAATGGCGGGGGGACTGAAGCTTTCTTT.

The chain carries TRBV7-3 and TRBJ1-2; TRBD1 might be the D (5 bases). This CDR3 has 14 residues. Trimming took off 0 bases at V and 7 bases at J, with 12 bases between the two ends. CDR1 is SGHTA, CDR2 FQGTGA, per germline. The CDR3 protein is CASSLTGELGGYTF. The CDR3 DNA reads as TGTGCCAGCAGCTTAACGGGGGAATTGGGTGGCTACACCTTC.

Note on this clonotype: Given a much more abundant clone one base away, this may be a read error. The gene calls are TRBV7-2 and TRBJ2-1; D unresolved. Germline assignment: CDR1 SGHTA and CDR2 FQGNSA. The ends were cut back, 5 bases at V and 13 bases at J, with 15 bases in the middle. The CDR3 is 12 residues long. CDR3 sequence: CASSQNQETQFF. The CDR3 DNA reads as TGTGCCAGCAGCCAAAATCAAGAGACCCAGTTCTTC.

This clonotype has just a few counts. This chain connects TRBV12-3 or TRBV12-4 to TRBJ1-1; TRBD1 is a possible D gene (5 bases). The CDR3 consists of 16 residues. V was pared by 1 base and J by 1 base, with 13 bases between. As DNA, the CDR3 is TGTGCCAGCAGTTTAGAGGGTGGGGGGACGAACACTGAAGCTTTCTTT. It specifies CASSLEGGGTNTEAFF.

This clonotype showed up just a few times. CDR3 protein: CSASGVDLMNTEAFF. The CDR3 nucleotides are TGCAGTGCTAGCGGCGTGGACCTCATGAACACTGAAGCTTTCTTT. The chain couples TRBV20-1 to TRBJ1-1; D ambiguous. V lost 3 bases to trimming and J lost 0 bases, with 14 bases between them. The CDR3 totals 15 residues. The germline V gene has CDR1 DFQATT and CDR2 SNEGSKA (reference sequence).

The table lists this clonotype with a few counts. The chain links TRBV27 to TRBJ2-3, with D perhaps TRBD2 (5 bases). Trimming removed 3 bases from V and 3 bases from J, with 16 bases in between. Germline lookup yields CDR1 MNHEY and CDR2 SMNVEV (reference sequence). The CDR3 sequence is 16 residues long. CDR3 coding DNA: TGTGCCAGCAGTTTCGAGGGCCAGGTATTGACAGATACGCAGTATTTT. Translating gives CASSFEGQVLTDTQYF.